The source of this T cell receptor beta chain is a study of CD8 T cells in ankylosing spondylitis. This CDR3 contains 14 residues. The J segment lost 4 bases and the V segment lost 6 bases, leaving 8 bases of the junction unmatched. This clonotype occurred many times. Its matching antigen is unknown. Study results and limitations: A motif in TCR beta, a set of under ten highly homologous variants, appeared characteristic of ankylosing spondylitis blood.

In TCRdb, the 5' RACE reads were re-called with MiXCR into one record per CDR3 protein. The sample includes 450,000 to 550,000 distinct CDR3 sequences, approximately 5.3% seen only once; the top ten take roughly 3.3%. The TCR was taken from a male donor with ankylosing spondylitis. The material sequenced was blood, either unsorted or a sorted T cell fraction (not recorded which). The chain carries TRBV12-3 or TRBV12-4 and TRBJ2-5; 7 positions match TRBD2. Written as DNA, the CDR3 is TGTGCCAGCAGCCTTAGGACTAGAGCAGAGACCCAGTACTTC. Translating it yields CASSLRTRAETQYF.